The sequence of this T cell receptor beta chain was determined in a study of blood T cell repertoires in COVID-19. Study background: COVID-19 samples, acute and convalescent, were from the United States, Italy and Spain. In each case, the material was cDNA or gDNA derived from T cells, B-cell-depleted T cells, or PBMCs.

In the authors' workflow: The assay estimated nucleated cells by amplifying reference gene primers. The assay was immunoSEQ multiplex PCR, and TCRdb's table has in-frame clones only and misses some. The V and J calls and the clone size are those of that table, but D and trimming were determined from the DNA. This sample carries about 27,000 clones, roughly nine tenths of them seen once, and the ten largest clones take just under 5%. The source of this sequence is a man between 65 and 85 years old with active COVID-19. Specimen: peripheral blood.

This chain's CDR3 is CASSVQGAPYGYTF. The CDR3, as DNA: TGTGCCAGCAGCGTACAGGGGGCCCCTTATGGCTACACCTTC. This rearrangement joins TRBV13 to TRBJ1-2; TRBD1 matches at 9 bases. The length of the CDR3 is 14 residues. V lost 5 bases and J lost 5; bases outside the gene matches: 6. Germline CDR1 PRHDT, CDR2 FYEKMQ (reference sequence).